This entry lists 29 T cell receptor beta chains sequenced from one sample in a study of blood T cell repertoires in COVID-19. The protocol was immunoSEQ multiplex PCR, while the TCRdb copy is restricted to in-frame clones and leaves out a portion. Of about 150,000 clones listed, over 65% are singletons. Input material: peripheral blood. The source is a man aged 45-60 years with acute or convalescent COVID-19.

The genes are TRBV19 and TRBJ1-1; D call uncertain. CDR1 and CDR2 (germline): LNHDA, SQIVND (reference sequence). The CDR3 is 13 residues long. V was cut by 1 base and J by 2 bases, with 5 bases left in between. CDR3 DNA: TGTGCCAGTAGTATAGCCCCTAACACTGAAGCTTTCTTT. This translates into CASSIAPNTEAFF.

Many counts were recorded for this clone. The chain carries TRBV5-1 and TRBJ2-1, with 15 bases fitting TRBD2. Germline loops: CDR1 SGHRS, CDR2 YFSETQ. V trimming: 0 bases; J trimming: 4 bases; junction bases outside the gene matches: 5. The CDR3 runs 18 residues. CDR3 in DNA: TGCGCCAGCAGCTTGGGGACTAGCGGGGGGGCCAGTTACAATGAGCAGTTCTTC. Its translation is CASSLGTSGGASYNEQFF. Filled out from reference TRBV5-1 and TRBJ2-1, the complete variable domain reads KAGVTQTPRYLIKTRGQQVTLSCSPISGHRSVSWYQQTPGQGLQFLFEYFSETQRNKGNFPGRFSGRQFSNSRSEMNVSTLELGDSALYLCASSLGTSGGASYNEQFFGPGTRLTVL.

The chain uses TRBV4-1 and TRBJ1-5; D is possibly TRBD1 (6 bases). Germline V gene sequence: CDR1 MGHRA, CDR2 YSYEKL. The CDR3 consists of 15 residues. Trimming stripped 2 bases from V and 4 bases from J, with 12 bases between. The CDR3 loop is CASSQFWGPNQPQHF. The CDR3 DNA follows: TGCGCCAGCAGCCAATTTTGGGGGCCTAATCAGCCCCAGCATTTT.

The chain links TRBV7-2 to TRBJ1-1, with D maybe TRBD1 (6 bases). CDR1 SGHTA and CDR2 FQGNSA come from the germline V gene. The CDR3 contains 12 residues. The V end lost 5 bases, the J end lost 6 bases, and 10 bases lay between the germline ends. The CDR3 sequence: CASSRDISEAFF. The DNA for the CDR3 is TGTGCCAGCAGCAGGGACATATCTGAAGCTTTCTTT.

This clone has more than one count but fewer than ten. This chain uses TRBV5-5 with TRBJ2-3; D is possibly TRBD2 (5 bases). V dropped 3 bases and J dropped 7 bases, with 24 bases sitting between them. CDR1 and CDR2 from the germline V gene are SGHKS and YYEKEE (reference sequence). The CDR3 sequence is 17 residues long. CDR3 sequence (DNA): TGTGCCAGCAGCTATTCAGAGGGCTCCCTTTTGTACAATACGCAGTATTTT. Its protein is CASSYSEGSLLYNTQYF. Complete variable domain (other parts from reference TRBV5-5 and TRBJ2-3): DAGVTQSPTHLIKTRGQQVTLRCSPISGHKSVSWYQQVLGQGPQFIFQYYEKEERGRGNFPDRFSARQFPNYSSELNVNALLLGDSALYLCASSYSEGSLLYNTQYFGPGTRLTVL.

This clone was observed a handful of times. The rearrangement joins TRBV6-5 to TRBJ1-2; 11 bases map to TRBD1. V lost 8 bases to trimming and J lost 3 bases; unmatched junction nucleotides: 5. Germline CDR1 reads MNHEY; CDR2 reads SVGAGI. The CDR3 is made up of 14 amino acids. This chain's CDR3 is CASGWTGGDYGYTF. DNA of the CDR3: TGTGCCAGCGGCTGGACAGGGGGCGACTATGGCTACACCTTC.

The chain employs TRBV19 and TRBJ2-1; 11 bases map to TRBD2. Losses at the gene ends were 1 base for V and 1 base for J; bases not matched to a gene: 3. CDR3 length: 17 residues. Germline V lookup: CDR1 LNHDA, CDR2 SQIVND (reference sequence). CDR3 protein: CASSIAASGGSYNEQFF. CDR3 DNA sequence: TGTGCCAGTAGTATAGCGGCTAGCGGGGGGTCCTACAATGAGCAGTTCTTC.

The CDR3 DNA reads as TGTGCCAGCAGCCTACAGGGGGGGGATGAAAAACTGTTTTTT. Translated: CASSLQGGDEKLFF. This sequence joins TRBV7-2 and TRBJ1-4; 8 bases align to TRBD1. Germline V lookup: CDR1 SGHTA, CDR2 FQGNSA. The junction had 5 bases not matched to a gene; V was cut back by 5 bases and J by 6 bases. The CDR3 has 14 amino acids.

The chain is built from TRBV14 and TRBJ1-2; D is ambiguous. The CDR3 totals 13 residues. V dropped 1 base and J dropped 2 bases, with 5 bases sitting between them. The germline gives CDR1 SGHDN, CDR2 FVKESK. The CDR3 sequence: CASSQGANYGYTF. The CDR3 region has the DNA TGTGCCAGCAGCCAAGGAGCAAACTATGGCTACACCTTC.

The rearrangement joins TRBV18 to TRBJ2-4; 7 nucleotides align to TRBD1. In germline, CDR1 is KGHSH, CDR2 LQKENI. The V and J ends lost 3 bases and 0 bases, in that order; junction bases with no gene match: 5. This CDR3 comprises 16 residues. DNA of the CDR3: TGTGCCAGCTCACCGCTACAGGGGCTAGCCAAAAACATTCAGTACTTC. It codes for CASSPLQGLAKNIQYF.

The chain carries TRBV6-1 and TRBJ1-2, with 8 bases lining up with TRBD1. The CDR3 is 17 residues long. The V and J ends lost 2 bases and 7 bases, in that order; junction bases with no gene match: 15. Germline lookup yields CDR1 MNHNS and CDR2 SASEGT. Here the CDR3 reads CASSESRTGSNFGGYTF. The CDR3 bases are TGTGCCAGCAGTGAATCTAGGACAGGGTCAAACTTCGGTGGCTACACCTTC.

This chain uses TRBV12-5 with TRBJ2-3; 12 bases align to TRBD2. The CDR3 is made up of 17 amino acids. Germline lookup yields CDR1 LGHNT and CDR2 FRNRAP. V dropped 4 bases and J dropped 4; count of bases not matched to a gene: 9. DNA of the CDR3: TGTGCTAGTGGTTGGGGACTAGCGGGCGACTACCCAGATACGCAGTATTTT. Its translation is CASGWGLAGDYPDTQYF.

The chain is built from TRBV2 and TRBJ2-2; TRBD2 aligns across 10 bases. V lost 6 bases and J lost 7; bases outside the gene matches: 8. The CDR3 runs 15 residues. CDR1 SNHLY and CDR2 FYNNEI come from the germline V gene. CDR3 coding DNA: TGTGCCAGCAGCGAAAGCGGGGGGGCTGTCGGGGAGCTGTTTTTT. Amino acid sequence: CASSESGGAVGELFF.

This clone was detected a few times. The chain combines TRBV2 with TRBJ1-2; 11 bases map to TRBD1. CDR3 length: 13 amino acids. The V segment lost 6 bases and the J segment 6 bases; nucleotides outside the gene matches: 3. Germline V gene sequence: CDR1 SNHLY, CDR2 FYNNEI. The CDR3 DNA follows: TGTGCCAGCAGGGACAGGGGGCCTGATGGCTACACCTTC. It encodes CASRDRGPDGYTF.

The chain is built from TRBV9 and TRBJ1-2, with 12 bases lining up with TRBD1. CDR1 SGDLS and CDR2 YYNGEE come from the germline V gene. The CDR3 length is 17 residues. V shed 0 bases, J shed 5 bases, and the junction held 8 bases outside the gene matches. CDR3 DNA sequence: TGTGCCAGCAGCGTAGGACCGGGACAGGGGGCAAGATATGGCTACACCTTC. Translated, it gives CASSVGPGQGARYGYTF.

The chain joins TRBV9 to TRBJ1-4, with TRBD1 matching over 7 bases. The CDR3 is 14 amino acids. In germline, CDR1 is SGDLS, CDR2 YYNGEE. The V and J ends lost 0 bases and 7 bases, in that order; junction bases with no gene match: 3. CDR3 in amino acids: CASSVAGGGEKLFF. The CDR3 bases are TGTGCCAGCAGCGTAGCAGGGGGAGGTGAAAAACTGTTTTTT. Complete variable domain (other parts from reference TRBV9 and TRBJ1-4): DSGVTQTPKHLITATGQRVTLRCSPRSGDLSVYWYQQSLDQGLQFLIQYYNGEERAKGNILERFSAQQFPDLHSELNLSSLELGDSALYFCASSVAGGGEKLFFGSGTQLSVL.

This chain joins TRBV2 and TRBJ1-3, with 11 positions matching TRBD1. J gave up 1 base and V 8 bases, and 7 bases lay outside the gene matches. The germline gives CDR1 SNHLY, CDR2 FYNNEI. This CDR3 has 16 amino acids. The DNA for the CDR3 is TGTGCCAGCGGGAGGGGACAGGGGGTATCTGGAAACACCATATATTTT. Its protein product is CASGRGQGVSGNTIYF.

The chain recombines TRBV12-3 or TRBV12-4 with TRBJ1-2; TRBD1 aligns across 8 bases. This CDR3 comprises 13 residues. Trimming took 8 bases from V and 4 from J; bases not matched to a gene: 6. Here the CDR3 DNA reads TGTGCCAGCCGACGGACAGGGCTCTATGGCTACACCTTC. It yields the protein CASRRTGLYGYTF.

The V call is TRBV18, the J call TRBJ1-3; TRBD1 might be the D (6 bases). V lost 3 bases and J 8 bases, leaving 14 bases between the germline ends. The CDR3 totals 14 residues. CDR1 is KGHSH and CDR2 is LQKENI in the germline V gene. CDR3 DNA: TGTGCCAGCTCACCCGCCCCAGGGGCGGACACCATATATTTT. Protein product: CASSPAPGADTIYF.

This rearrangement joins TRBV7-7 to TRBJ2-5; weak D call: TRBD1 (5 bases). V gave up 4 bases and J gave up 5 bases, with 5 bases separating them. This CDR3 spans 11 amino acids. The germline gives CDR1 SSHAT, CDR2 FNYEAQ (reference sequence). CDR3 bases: TGTGCCAGCAGCTCAGGGGAGACCCAGTACTTC. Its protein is CASSSGETQYF.

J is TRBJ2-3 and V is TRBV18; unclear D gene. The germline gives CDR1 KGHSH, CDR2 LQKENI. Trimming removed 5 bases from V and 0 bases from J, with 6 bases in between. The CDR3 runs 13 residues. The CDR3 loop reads CASSFSSTDTQYF. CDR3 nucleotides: TGTGCCAGCTCATTTTCGAGCACAGATACGCAGTATTTT.

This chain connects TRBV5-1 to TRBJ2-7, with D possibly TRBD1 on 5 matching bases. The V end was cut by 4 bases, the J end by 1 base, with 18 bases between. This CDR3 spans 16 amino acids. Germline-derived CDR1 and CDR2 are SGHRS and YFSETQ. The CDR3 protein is CASSPPTTPGSYEQYV. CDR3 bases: TGCGCCAGCAGCCCCCCCACTACACCAGGGTCCTACGAGCAGTACGTC.

The CDR3 here is CASSNRRGFNEKLFF. The CDR3 DNA reads TGTGCCAGCAGTAACCGGAGAGGGTTTAATGAAAAACTGTTTTTT. The V call is TRBV6-5, the J call TRBJ1-4, with D unresolved. The CDR3 consists of 15 residues. CDR1 is MNHEY and CDR2 is SVGAGI in the germline V gene. Trimming left V 5 bases short and J 4 bases short, with 14 bases between.

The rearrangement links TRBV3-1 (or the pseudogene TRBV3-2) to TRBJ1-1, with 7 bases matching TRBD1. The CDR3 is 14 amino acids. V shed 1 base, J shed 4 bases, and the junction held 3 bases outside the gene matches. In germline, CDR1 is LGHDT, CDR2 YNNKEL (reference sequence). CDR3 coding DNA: TGTGCCAGCAGCCAAGCCGCAGGGGGCACTGAAGCTTTCTTT. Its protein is CASSQAAGGTEAFF.

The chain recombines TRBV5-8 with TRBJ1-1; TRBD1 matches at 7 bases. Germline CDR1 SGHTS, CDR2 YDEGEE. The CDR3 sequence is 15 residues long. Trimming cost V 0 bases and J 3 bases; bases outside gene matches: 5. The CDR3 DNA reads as TGTGCCAGCAGCTTGGCCGGGGACAGAGACACTGAAGCTTTCTTT. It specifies CASSLAGDRDTEAFF.

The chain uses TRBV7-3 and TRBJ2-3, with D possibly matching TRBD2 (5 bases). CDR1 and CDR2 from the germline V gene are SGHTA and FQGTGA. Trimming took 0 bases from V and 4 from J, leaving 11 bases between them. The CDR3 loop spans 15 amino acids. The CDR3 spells CASSLTGNGADTQYF. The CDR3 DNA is TGTGCCAGCAGCTTAACAGGGAACGGGGCAGATACGCAGTATTTT.

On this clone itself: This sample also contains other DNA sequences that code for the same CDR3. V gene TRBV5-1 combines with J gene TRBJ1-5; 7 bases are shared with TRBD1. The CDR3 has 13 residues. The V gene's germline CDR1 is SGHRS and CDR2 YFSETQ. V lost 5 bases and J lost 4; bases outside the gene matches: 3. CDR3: CASSLTGNQPQHF. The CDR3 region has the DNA TGCGCCAGCAGTTTGACAGGGAATCAGCCCCAGCATTTT.

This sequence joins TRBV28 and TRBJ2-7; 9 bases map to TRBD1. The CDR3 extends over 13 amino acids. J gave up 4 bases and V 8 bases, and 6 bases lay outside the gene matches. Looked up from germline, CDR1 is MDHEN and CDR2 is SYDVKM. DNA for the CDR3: TGTGCCAGCGCCGGGACAGGGTATTACGAGCAGTACGTC. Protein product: CASAGTGYYEQYV.

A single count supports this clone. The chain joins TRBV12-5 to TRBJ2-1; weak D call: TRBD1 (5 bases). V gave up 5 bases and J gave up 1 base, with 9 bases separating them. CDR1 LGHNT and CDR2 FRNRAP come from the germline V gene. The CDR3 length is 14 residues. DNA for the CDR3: TGTGCTAGTGGTGGGGCCTTATCCTACAATGAGCAGTTCTTC. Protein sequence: CASGGALSYNEQFF.